This T cell receptor (beta chain) was recorded in a study of blood T cell repertoires in COVID-19. The wider study: From the United States, Italy and Spain came samples of acute and convalescent COVID-19.

The sample holds one count of this clone. CDR1 is PRHDT, CDR2 FYEKMQ, per germline (reference sequence). The trim removed 5 bases at V and 5 bases at J, leaving 10 bases unmatched. The CDR3 has 15 amino acids. As originally analysed: Estimation of nucleated cell counts relied on the amplification of reference gene primers. Sequenced by immunoSEQ multiplex PCR; TCRdb stores in-frame clones only, minus some. V and J calls and clone size are given by that table; D and trimming were obtained from the DNA. The sample contains some 150,000 clones, over 75% of which appear only once. The sample was PBMCs or T cells enriched from blood (not recorded which). The sequence derives from a woman in her twenties or thirties with acute COVID-19. The J gene is TRBJ2-5, the V gene TRBV13, with TRBD1 matching 8 bases. This chain's CDR3 is CASSLNRGMEETQYF. The CDR3 DNA follows: TGTGCCAGCAGCCTAAACAGGGGGATGGAGGAGACCCAGTACTTC.